This TCR beta chain derives from a study of metastatic and nonmetastatic thyroid tumors. Study details: Repertoire data that came from the blood and tumor or nodule tissue of malignant and benign thyroid patients were compared.

There were no patients who had received any treatment before thyroid surgery. In this sample, this clone turned up many times. What it recognizes is unknown. Points from the study as a whole: A significant increase in TCR beta diversity was reportedly seen in malignant thyroid tumors relative to benign nodules, in blood and tumor.

V lost 4 bases to trimming and J lost 0 bases, with 8 bases between them. Germline assignment: CDR1 SGHRS and CDR2 YFSETQ. The length of the CDR3 is 15 residues. TCRdb re-called the PCR reads through MiXCR. The sample consists of under 95,000 clones, 12% of them appearing once. This clonotype originated in a female donor with papillary thyroid cancer or a benign thyroid nodule (not recorded which). Some clones in this sample may be carry-over from other donors' samples. This chain joins TRBV5-1 and TRBJ1-6; a possible D gene is TRBD1 (5 bases). The sequenced material came from blood. In DNA, the CDR3 is TGCGCCAGCAGCACAAGGGGCTCCTATAATTCACCCCTCCACTTT. This translates into CASSTRGSYNSPLHF.